Each of the 10 T cell receptor beta chains below was sequenced from the same sample in a study of radiotherapy plus CTLA-4 blockade in lung cancer. TCRdb's copy holds only in-frame clones and misses some; the assay was immunoSEQ multiplex PCR. Altogether about 88,000 clones are present, about two thirds being singletons, with the ten largest covering about an eighth. The sequenced sample was peripheral blood, obtained from a patient treated with radiotherapy plus ipilimumab. The receptor source for this set is a human donor with non-small cell lung cancer that progressed on radiotherapy plus ipilimumab.

This clone was found once. V and J are TRBV5-4 and TRBJ2-1, with D perhaps being TRBD1 or TRBD2 (5 bases each). Per germline, CDR1 SGHNT and CDR2 YYREEE (reference sequence). V lost 3 bases and J lost 7, with 20 bases in between. CDR3 length equals 16 residues. The CDR3: CASSSAEGRVWNEQFF. CDR3 DNA sequence: TGTGCCAGCAGCTCGGCAGAGGGGCGAGTATGGAATGAGCAGTTCTTC.

The chain combines TRBV6-1 with TRBJ2-7; maybe TRBD1 (6 bases). Germline V CDR1 and CDR2: MNHNS, SASEGT. This CDR3 is 14 amino acids long. V shed 3 bases and J shed 1 base, with 10 bases lying between them. The CDR3 sequence: CASSDRGRSYEQYF. Here the CDR3 DNA reads TGTGCCAGCAGTGACAGGGGTAGGTCCTACGAGCAGTACTTC.

The chain couples TRBV14 to TRBJ2-5, with unresolved D. CDR1 and CDR2 from the germline V gene are SGHDN and FVKESK. The ends were cut back, 0 bases at V and 7 bases at J, with 15 bases in the middle. The CDR3 runs 15 residues. The CDR3 DNA follows: TGTGCCAGCAGCCAAGAGAGAGAGTATCTAGTGACCCAGTACTTC. It specifies CASSQEREYLVTQYF.

The genes are TRBV29-1 and TRBJ1-1, with D perhaps TRBD1 (5 bases). Germline CDR1 SQVTM, CDR2 ANQGSEA. CDR3 length: 12 amino acids. Between the trimmed V and J ends, which lost 5 bases and 3 bases, there was a span of 10 bases. CDR3 amino acids: CSVRGEDTEAFF. The CDR3 nucleotides are TGCAGCGTTCGGGGGGAGGACACTGAAGCTTTCTTT.

This clone came up once. The chain recombines TRBV6-6 with TRBJ2-1, with 8 bases lining up with TRBD2. The V gene end was trimmed by 10 bases and the J gene end by 4 bases; junction bases not matched to a gene: 6. CDR1 and CDR2 (germline): MNHNY, SVGAGI (reference sequence). CDR3 length: 13 amino acids. CDR3 amino acids: CATRGGDYNEQFF. CDR3 DNA: TGTGCCACACGGGGGGGGGATTACAATGAGCAGTTCTTC.

The chain links TRBV30 to TRBJ2-3; 13 nucleotides match TRBD2. This CDR3 has 14 amino acids. The V segment lost 3 bases and the J segment 5 bases; nucleotides outside the gene matches: 2. CDR1 is GTSNPN, CDR2 SVGIG, per germline (reference sequence). For the CDR3, the DNA is TGTGCCTGGAGACTAGCGGGGGGGATAGATACGCAGTATTTT. It yields the protein CAWRLAGGIDTQYF.

Comment on this clone: Other DNA sequences in the same sample also yield this CDR3. The chain recombines TRBV29-1 with TRBJ2-5, with D tentatively TRBD2 (7 bases). The J call is uncertain, as TRBJ2-7 better fits the DNA end. This CDR3 has 13 amino acids. Germline V CDR1 and CDR2: SQVTM, ANQGSEA. The CDR3 is CSVEGGGDYEQYF. The CDR3 DNA reads as TGCAGCGTTGAGGGGGGGGGCGACTACGAGCAGTACTTC.

This clone was seen a single time. The V and J genes are TRBV27 and TRBJ1-1; perhaps TRBD1 as D (6 bases). This CDR3 comprises 15 residues. The V end was cut by 5 bases, the J end by 5 bases, with 18 bases between. In germline, CDR1 is MNHEY, CDR2 SMNVEV (reference sequence). Written as DNA, the CDR3 is TGTGCCAGCAGTCCCCCAACAGGGAGGATAACTGAAGCTTTCTTT. Amino acid sequence: CASSPPTGRITEAFF.

This clone was recorded once. J is TRBJ2-2 and V is TRBV2; unclear D gene. The length of the CDR3 is 13 residues. V lost 1 base and J lost 5, with 5 bases in between. The V gene's germline CDR1 is SNHLY and CDR2 FYNNEI. The CDR3 is CASSEGPTGELFF. In DNA, the CDR3 is TGTGCCAGCAGTGAAGGGCCTACCGGGGAGCTGTTTTTT.

The chain employs TRBV5-4 and TRBJ2-7; TRBD1 aligns across 7 bases. Germline V CDR1 and CDR2: SGHNT, YYREEE (reference sequence). V lost 4 bases to trimming and J lost 3 bases; unmatched junction nucleotides: 4. The CDR3 length is 13 residues. The CDR3 spells CASSTGQSYEQYF. The CDR3 nucleotides are TGTGCCAGCAGCACGGGACAGAGCTACGAGCAGTACTTC.